The 22 T cell receptor beta chains below come from one sample, sequenced in a study of blood T cell repertoires in COVID-19. TCRdb's table, derived via immunoSEQ multiplex PCR, lists solely in-frame clones and lacks some. The sample shows 200,000 to 300,000 clones, 88% of them seen only once. The sample was peripheral blood. These receptors originate from a man of 80 years or more with acute or convalescent COVID-19.

The chain combines TRBV25-1 with TRBJ2-5; unclear D gene. The germline V gene has CDR1 MGHDK and CDR2 SYGVNS. Trimming left V 5 bases short and J 5 bases short, with 12 bases between. The CDR3 totals 13 residues. CDR3 residues: CASSHPFRETQYF. The CDR3 DNA sequence: TGTGCCAGCAGTCATCCCTTTCGGGAGACCCAGTACTTC.

This clone was recorded at least ten times. CDR3 sequence reads: CASSPWESYEQYF. The CDR3 bases are TGTGCCAGCAGCCCCTGGGAGTCCTACGAGCAGTACTTC. This chain links TRBV9 with TRBJ2-7, with TRBD2 as a possible D gene (5 bases). CDR3 size: 13 residues. Germline values: CDR1 SGDLS, CDR2 YYNGEE. V lost 4 bases and J 1 base, leaving 9 bases between the germline ends.

The V and J genes are TRBV5-1 and TRBJ1-4; TRBD1 matches at 7 bases. The CDR3 has 14 residues. Losses at the gene ends were 3 bases for V and 5 bases for J; bases not matched to a gene: 4. CDR1 is SGHRS and CDR2 is YFSETQ in the germline V gene. CDR3 protein: CASSWDRINEKLFF. The CDR3 DNA reads TGCGCCAGCAGCTGGGACAGAATAAATGAAAAACTGTTTTTT. The entire variable domain, with the rest obtained from reference TRBV5-1 and TRBJ1-4, is as follows: KAGVTQTPRYLIKTRGQQVTLSCSPISGHRSVSWYQQTPGQGLQFLFEYFSETQRNKGNFPGRFSGRQFSNSRSEMNVSTLELGDSALYLCASSWDRINEKLFFGSGTQLSVL.

V gene TRBV2 combines with J gene TRBJ1-3, with 7 bases lining up with TRBD1. V dropped 5 bases and J dropped 1; count of bases not matched to a gene: 2. CDR1 is SNHLY, CDR2 FYNNEI, per germline. The length of the CDR3 is 14 residues. The CDR3 sequence is CASSRDRSGNTIYF. In DNA form, the CDR3 reads TGTGCCAGCAGTCGGGACAGATCTGGAAACACCATATATTTT.

V gene TRBV6-1 combines with J gene TRBJ2-5; 9 bases are a match to TRBD1. The CDR3 is 19 residues long. V was clipped by 4 bases and J by 1 base; unmatched bases: 16. Per germline, CDR1 MNHNS and CDR2 SASEGT. The CDR3 bases are TGTGCCAGCAGTGGGAGACAGGGGGTTGCAACTACGCTCCAAGAGACCCAGTACTTC. Protein sequence: CASSGRQGVATTLQETQYF.

For this clone: The sample has other DNA sequences that encode this CDR3 too. The chain carries TRBV28 and TRBJ2-7; D gene ambiguous. Trimming pared 5 bases from V and 2 bases from J, leaving 4 bases between. The CDR3 has 11 residues. Germline V gene data show CDR1 as MDHEN and CDR2 as SYDVKM. CDR3 region: CASSQTYEQYF. The CDR3, as DNA: TGTGCCAGCAGTCAGACCTACGAGCAGTACTTC.

The rearrangement links TRBV18 to TRBJ1-1, with D possibly TRBD1 on 5 matching bases. This CDR3 is 14 amino acids long. The germline V gene has CDR1 KGHSH and CDR2 LQKENI. Trimming removed 6 bases at V and 1 base at J, with 12 bases between. The CDR3 sequence is CASSPDSQNTEAFF. The CDR3 bases are TGTGCCAGCTCGCCCGACAGCCAGAACACTGAAGCTTTCTTT.

In DNA, the CDR3 is TGTGCCAGCAGCCCTATGGACAGGGTTTTTGGTGAAGCTTTCTTT. This codes for CASSPMDRVFGEAFF. The genes are TRBV3-1 (or the pseudogene TRBV3-2) and TRBJ1-1, with 8 bases that match TRBD1. After removal of 4 bases from V and 7 bases from J, the junction contained 11 bases not matched to a gene. Germline loops: CDR1 LGHDT, CDR2 YNNKEL (reference sequence). CDR3 length: 15 residues.

The rearrangement links TRBV11-1 to TRBJ1-1, with 7 bases that match TRBD1. The V gene's germline CDR1 is SGHAT and CDR2 FQDESV (reference sequence). The V segment lost 6 bases and the J segment 1 base; nucleotides outside the gene matches: 5. The CDR3 sequence is 14 residues long. CDR3 nucleotides: TGTGCCAGCAGTTTTCAGGGGGGGAACACTGAAGCTTTCTTT. Translated: CASSFQGGNTEAFF.

The chain employs TRBV7-9 and TRBJ2-5; no reliable D call. CDR1 and CDR2 (germline): SEHNR, FQNEAQ (reference sequence). The CDR3 has 14 amino acids. V lost 2 bases and J lost 5, with 12 bases in between. This CDR3 is CASSLTGVMETQYF. In DNA form, the CDR3 reads TGTGCCAGCAGCTTAACCGGAGTTATGGAGACCCAGTACTTC. The full variable domain, rest sourced from reference TRBV7-9 and TRBJ2-5, is DTGVSQNPRHKITKRGQNVTFRCDPISEHNRLYWYRQTLGQGPEFLTYFQNEAQLEKSRLLSDRFSAERPKGSFSTLEIQRTEQGDSAMYLCASSLTGVMETQYFGPGTRLLVL.

The rearrangement links TRBV11-2 to TRBJ2-5; 8 nucleotides align to TRBD1. The ends lost 8 bases at V and 7 bases at J; junction bases unmatched: 9. The CDR3 is 13 residues long. Germline loops: CDR1 SGHAT, CDR2 FQNNGV. CDR3 nucleotides: TGTGCCAGCGGACAGGGCCGAGAGGGGACCCAGTACTTC. This sequence encodes CASGQGREGTQYF.

The CDR3 DNA is TGTGCCAGCAGCGAGGGACAGGGGTTAAGTGAAGCTTTCTTT. It codes for CASSEGQGLSEAFF. This chain uses TRBV6-5 with TRBJ1-1; 10 nucleotides match TRBD1. With 6 bases clipped from V and 7 bases from J, the junction kept 8 bases outside the gene matches. The CDR3 is 14 amino acids. CDR1 MNHEY and CDR2 SVGAGI come from the germline V gene.

This chain joins TRBV11-2 and TRBJ2-4; perhaps TRBD1 as D (5 bases). Germline V gene sequence: CDR1 SGHAT, CDR2 FQNNGV. V lost 8 bases and J 0 bases, leaving 17 bases between the germline ends. The length of the CDR3 is 16 residues. CDR3 loop: CASGDSSLLAKNIQYF. In DNA form, the CDR3 reads TGTGCCAGCGGAGACAGCTCCCTTCTAGCCAAAAACATTCAGTACTTC.

The genes are TRBV7-9 and TRBJ2-1; 14 bases are shared with TRBD2. Germline loops: CDR1 SEHNR, CDR2 FQNEAQ (reference sequence). Trimming took 3 bases from V and 4 from J; bases not matched to a gene: 11. The CDR3 has 19 residues. This CDR3 reads CASSFTGTSGRHPYNEQFF. DNA for the CDR3: TGTGCCAGCAGCTTCACCGGGACTAGCGGGAGACACCCTTACAATGAGCAGTTCTTC. Filled out from reference TRBV7-9 and TRBJ2-1, the complete variable domain reads DTGVSQNPRHKITKRGQNVTFRCDPISEHNRLYWYRQTLGQGPEFLTYFQNEAQLEKSRLLSDRFSAERPKGSFSTLEIQRTEQGDSAMYLCASSFTGTSGRHPYNEQFFGPGTRLTVL.

The chain employs TRBV5-1 and TRBJ2-7; perhaps TRBD1 as D (6 bases). V was shortened by 2 bases and J by 0 bases, with 12 bases between the two germline ends. Germline V gene sequence: CDR1 SGHRS, CDR2 YFSETQ. The CDR3 consists of 15 residues. The CDR3 DNA reads TGCGCCAGCAGCTTAACGGCCAGGGGCTCCTACGAGCAGTACTTC. Translating gives CASSLTARGSYEQYF.

This clone appeared a single time. V and J are TRBV11-2 and TRBJ2-7; 7 positions match TRBD2. Germline V CDR1 and CDR2: SGHAT, FQNNGV. Trimming at V came to 1 base and at J to 4 bases, leaving 4 bases not matched to a gene. The CDR3 loop spans 14 amino acids. The DNA of the CDR3 is TGTGCCAGCAGCTTAGCGGGAGGAATATACGAGCAGTACTTC. Its protein product is CASSLAGGIYEQYF.

The chain has TRBV5-1 and TRBJ1-2; 9 bases agree with TRBD1. Trimming took 4 bases from V and 4 from J; bases not matched to a gene: 2. CDR3 length: 13 residues. CDR1 SGHRS and CDR2 YFSETQ come from the germline V gene. The CDR3 loop reads CASSRTGAYGYTF. For the CDR3, the DNA is TGCGCCAGCAGCCGGACAGGGGCCTATGGCTACACCTTC.

The count of this clone is one. The chain joins TRBV6-4 to TRBJ1-2, with 10 positions matching TRBD1. CDR1 and CDR2 (germline): MRHNA, SNTAGT. The CDR3 is 14 residues long. The junction had 6 bases not matched to a gene; V was cut back by 4 bases and J by 7 bases. DNA for the CDR3: TGTGCCAGCAGTGCCGGGACAGGGGCGGCTGGCTACACCTTC. Residues: CASSAGTGAAGYTF.

The chain combines TRBV7-2 with TRBJ1-2; D may be TRBD1 (6 bases). Germline CDR1 reads SGHTA; CDR2 reads FQGNSA. Trimming took off 5 bases at V and 4 bases at J, with 8 bases between the two ends. The CDR3 consists of 12 residues. The CDR3 spells CASSTTGYGYTF. As DNA, the CDR3 is TGTGCCAGCAGCACGACAGGCTATGGCTACACCTTC.

The J gene is TRBJ2-1, the V gene TRBV27; D unclear. The CDR3 covers 11 residues. V gave up 5 bases and J gave up 6 bases, with 5 bases separating them. Germline V gene lookup returns CDR1 MNHEY and CDR2 SMNVEV (reference sequence). CDR3 sequence: CASSTFNEQFF. The CDR3 DNA sequence: TGTGCCAGCAGTACTTTCAATGAGCAGTTCTTC.

V usage is TRBV18 and J usage is TRBJ1-2; 8 nucleotides match TRBD1. CDR3 length: 14 residues. Germline lookup yields CDR1 KGHSH and CDR2 LQKENI. Unmatched junction bases numbered 4, after V lost 0 bases and J lost 7 bases. CDR3 amino acids: CASSPPGQDGGYTF. In DNA form, the CDR3 reads TGTGCCAGCTCACCACCGGGACAGGATGGTGGCTACACCTTC.

This clone is a singleton in its sample. The rearrangement uses TRBV19 and TRBJ1-5, with D unclear. V was clipped by 3 bases and J by 7 bases, with 7 bases between them. Germline CDR1 LNHDA, CDR2 SQIVND (reference sequence). There are 12 residues in the CDR3. The CDR3 sequence is CASSMIQQPQHF. The CDR3 coding sequence is TGTGCCAGTAGTATGATCCAGCAGCCCCAGCATTTT.